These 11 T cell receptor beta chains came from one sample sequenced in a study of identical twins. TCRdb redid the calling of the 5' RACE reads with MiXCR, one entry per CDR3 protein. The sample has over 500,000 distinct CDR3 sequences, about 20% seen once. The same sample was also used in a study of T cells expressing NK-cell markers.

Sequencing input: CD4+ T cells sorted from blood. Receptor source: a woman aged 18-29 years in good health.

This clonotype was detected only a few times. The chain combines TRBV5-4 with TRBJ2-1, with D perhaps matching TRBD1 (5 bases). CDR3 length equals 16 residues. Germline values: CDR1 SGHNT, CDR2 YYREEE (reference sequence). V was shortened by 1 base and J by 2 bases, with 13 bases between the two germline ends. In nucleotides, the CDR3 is TGTGCCAGCAGCTTGCTCACAGGTACAACCTACAATGAGCAGTTCTTC. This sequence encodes CASSLLTGTTYNEQFF.

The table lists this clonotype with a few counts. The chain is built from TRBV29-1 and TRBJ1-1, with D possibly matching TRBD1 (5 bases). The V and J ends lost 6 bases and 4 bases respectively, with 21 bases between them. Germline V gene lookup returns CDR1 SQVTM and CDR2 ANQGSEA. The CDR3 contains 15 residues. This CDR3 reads CSVGGWGTRSTEAFF. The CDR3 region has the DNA TGCAGCGTGGGGGGGTGGGGCACACGTTCCACTGAAGCTTTCTTT.

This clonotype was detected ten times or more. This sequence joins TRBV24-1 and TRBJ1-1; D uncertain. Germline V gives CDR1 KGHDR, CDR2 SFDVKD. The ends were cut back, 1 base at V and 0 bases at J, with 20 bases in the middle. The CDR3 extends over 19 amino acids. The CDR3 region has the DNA TGTGCCACCAGTGATTTAGCGCGGCTGCTGATTTCGATGAACACTGAAGCTTTCTTT. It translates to CATSDLARLLISMNTEAFF.

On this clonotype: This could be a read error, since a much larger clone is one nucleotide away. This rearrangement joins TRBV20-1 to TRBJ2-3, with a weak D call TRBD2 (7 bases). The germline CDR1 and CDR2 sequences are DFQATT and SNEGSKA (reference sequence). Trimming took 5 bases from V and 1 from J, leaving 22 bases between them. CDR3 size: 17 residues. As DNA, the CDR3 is TGCAGTGCTGTCCACGGGGGGCTTTTTTCTCGCACAGATACGCAGTATTTT. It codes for CSAVHGGLFSRTDTQYF.

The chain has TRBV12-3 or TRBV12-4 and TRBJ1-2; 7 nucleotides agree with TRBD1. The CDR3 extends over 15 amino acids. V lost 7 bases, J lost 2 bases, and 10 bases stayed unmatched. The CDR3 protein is CASTSGRGRNYGYTF. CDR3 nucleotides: TGTGCCAGCACCTCGGGTAGGGGGCGGAACTATGGCTACACCTTC.

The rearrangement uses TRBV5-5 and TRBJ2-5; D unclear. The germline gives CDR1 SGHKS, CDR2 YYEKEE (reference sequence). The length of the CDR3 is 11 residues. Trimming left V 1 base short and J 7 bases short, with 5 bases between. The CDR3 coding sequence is TGTGCCAGCAGCTTGCAGACGACCCAGTACTTC. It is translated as CASSLQTTQYF. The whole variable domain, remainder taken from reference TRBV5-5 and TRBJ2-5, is DAGVTQSPTHLIKTRGQQVTLRCSPISGHKSVSWYQQVLGQGPQFIFQYYEKEERGRGNFPDRFSARQFPNYSSELNVNALLLGDSALYLCASSLQTTQYFGPGTRLLVL.

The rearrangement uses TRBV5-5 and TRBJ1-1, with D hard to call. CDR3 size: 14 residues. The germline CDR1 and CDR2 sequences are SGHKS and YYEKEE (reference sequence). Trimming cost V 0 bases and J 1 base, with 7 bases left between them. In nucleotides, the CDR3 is TGTGCCAGCAGCTTGGTTCGAGAGAACACTGAAGCTTTCTTT. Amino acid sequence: CASSLVRENTEAFF.

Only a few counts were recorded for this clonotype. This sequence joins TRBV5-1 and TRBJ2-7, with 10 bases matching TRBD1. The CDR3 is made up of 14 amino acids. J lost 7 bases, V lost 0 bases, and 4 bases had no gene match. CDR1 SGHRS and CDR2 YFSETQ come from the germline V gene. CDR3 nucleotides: TGCGCCAGCAGCTTGGCTGGGACAGGGGAAGAGCAGTACTTC. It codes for CASSLAGTGEEQYF.

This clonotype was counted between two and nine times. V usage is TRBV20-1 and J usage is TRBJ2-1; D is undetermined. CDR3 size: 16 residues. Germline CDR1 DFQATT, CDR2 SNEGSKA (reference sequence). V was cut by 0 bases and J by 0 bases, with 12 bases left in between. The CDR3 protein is CSARDPTRFSYNEQFF. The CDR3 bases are TGCAGTGCTAGAGATCCAACGCGGTTCTCCTACAATGAGCAGTTCTTC.

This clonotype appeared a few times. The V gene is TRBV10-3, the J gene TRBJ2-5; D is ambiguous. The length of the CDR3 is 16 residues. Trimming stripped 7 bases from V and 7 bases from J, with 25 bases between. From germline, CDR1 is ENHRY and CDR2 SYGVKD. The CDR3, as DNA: TGTGCCATCAACTCGGCCTCTGACGGTCCAAGAGGGACCCAGTACTTC. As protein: CAINSASDGPRGTQYF.

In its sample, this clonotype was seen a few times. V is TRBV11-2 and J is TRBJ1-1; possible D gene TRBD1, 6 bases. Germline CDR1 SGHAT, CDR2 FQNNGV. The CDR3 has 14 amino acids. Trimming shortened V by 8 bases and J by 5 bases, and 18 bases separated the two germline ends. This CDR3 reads CASLRFQGRTEAFF. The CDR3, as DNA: TGTGCCAGCTTAAGGTTTCAGGGGAGGACTGAAGCTTTCTTT.